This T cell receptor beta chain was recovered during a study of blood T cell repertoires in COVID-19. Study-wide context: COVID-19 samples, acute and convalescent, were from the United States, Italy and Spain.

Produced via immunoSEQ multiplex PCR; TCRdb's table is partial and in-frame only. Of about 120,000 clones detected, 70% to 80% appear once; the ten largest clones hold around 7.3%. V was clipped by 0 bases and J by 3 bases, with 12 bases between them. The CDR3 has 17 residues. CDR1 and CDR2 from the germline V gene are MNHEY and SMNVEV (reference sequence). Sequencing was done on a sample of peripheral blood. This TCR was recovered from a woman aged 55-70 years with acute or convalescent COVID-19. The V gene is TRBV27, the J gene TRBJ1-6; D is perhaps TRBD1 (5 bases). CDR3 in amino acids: CASSLSIRQGYNSPLHF. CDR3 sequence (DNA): TGTGCCAGCAGTTTATCGATCCGGCAGGGCTATAATTCACCCCTCCACTTT.